Following are 5 T cell receptor beta chains from one sample sequenced in a study of cytomegalovirus exposure and HLA in healthy donors. Measured with immunoSEQ multiplex PCR; TCRdb has only the in-frame clones, and not every one. The sample has some 78,000 clones, approximately 95% seen once. The sequenced sample was PBMCs. Receptor source: a man aged 18 to 35 in good health and CMV-seropositive.

The genes are TRBV5-5 and TRBJ2-2; D is ambiguous. Germline V gene lookup returns CDR1 SGHKS and CDR2 YYEKEE (reference sequence). The CDR3 has 16 amino acids. The germline V and J ends were trimmed by 6 bases and 2 bases, with 17 bases remaining between them. This CDR3 is CASTAIPGPNTGELFF. The CDR3 DNA sequence: TGTGCCAGCACCGCGATCCCTGGGCCTAACACCGGGGAGCTGTTTTTT. Complete variable domain (other parts from reference TRBV5-5 and TRBJ2-2): DAGVTQSPTHLIKTRGQQVTLRCSPISGHKSVSWYQQVLGQGPQFIFQYYEKEERGRGNFPDRFSARQFPNYSSELNVNALLLGDSALYLCASTAIPGPNTGELFFGEGSRLTVL.

This rearrangement joins TRBV27 to TRBJ1-1, with D tentatively TRBD1 (5 bases). Germline loops: CDR1 MNHEY, CDR2 SMNVEV (reference sequence). The CDR3 is 14 amino acids. V was shortened by 8 bases and J by 2 bases, with 15 bases between the two germline ends. For the CDR3, the DNA is TGTGCCAGCCGACCGGGACTGAAAAACACTGAAGCTTTCTTT. This encodes CASRPGLKNTEAFF.

V and J are TRBV6-5 and TRBJ2-1, with 10 nucleotides matching TRBD2. The CDR3 sequence is 15 residues long. Germline V gives CDR1 MNHEY, CDR2 SVGAGI. V was pared by 5 bases and J by 4 bases, with 5 bases of the junction left unmatched. CDR3 sequence (DNA): TGTGCCAGCAGTGCCGGGACTAGCGTATACAATGAGCAGTTCTTC. This gives the protein CASSAGTSVYNEQFF.

The V and J genes are TRBV25-1 and TRBJ1-2; a possible D gene is TRBD1 (6 bases). CDR3 length: 13 residues. V lost 6 bases to trimming and J lost 12 bases, with 20 bases between them. Germline CDR1 MGHDK, CDR2 SYGVNS. CDR3 sequence reads: CASSSGTFPSHTF. For the CDR3, the DNA is TGTGCCAGCAGCTCCGGGACATTCCCTTCGCACACCTTC.

The chain couples TRBV27 to TRBJ2-1; TRBD2 aligns across 14 bases. Germline-derived CDR1 and CDR2 are MNHEY and SMNVEV (reference sequence). Trimming at V came to 5 bases and at J to 9 bases, leaving 3 bases not matched to a gene. The CDR3 spans 14 residues. CDR3 region: CASSQGLAGAEQFF. Here the CDR3 DNA reads TGTGCCAGCAGTCAGGGACTAGCGGGAGCTGAGCAGTTCTTC.